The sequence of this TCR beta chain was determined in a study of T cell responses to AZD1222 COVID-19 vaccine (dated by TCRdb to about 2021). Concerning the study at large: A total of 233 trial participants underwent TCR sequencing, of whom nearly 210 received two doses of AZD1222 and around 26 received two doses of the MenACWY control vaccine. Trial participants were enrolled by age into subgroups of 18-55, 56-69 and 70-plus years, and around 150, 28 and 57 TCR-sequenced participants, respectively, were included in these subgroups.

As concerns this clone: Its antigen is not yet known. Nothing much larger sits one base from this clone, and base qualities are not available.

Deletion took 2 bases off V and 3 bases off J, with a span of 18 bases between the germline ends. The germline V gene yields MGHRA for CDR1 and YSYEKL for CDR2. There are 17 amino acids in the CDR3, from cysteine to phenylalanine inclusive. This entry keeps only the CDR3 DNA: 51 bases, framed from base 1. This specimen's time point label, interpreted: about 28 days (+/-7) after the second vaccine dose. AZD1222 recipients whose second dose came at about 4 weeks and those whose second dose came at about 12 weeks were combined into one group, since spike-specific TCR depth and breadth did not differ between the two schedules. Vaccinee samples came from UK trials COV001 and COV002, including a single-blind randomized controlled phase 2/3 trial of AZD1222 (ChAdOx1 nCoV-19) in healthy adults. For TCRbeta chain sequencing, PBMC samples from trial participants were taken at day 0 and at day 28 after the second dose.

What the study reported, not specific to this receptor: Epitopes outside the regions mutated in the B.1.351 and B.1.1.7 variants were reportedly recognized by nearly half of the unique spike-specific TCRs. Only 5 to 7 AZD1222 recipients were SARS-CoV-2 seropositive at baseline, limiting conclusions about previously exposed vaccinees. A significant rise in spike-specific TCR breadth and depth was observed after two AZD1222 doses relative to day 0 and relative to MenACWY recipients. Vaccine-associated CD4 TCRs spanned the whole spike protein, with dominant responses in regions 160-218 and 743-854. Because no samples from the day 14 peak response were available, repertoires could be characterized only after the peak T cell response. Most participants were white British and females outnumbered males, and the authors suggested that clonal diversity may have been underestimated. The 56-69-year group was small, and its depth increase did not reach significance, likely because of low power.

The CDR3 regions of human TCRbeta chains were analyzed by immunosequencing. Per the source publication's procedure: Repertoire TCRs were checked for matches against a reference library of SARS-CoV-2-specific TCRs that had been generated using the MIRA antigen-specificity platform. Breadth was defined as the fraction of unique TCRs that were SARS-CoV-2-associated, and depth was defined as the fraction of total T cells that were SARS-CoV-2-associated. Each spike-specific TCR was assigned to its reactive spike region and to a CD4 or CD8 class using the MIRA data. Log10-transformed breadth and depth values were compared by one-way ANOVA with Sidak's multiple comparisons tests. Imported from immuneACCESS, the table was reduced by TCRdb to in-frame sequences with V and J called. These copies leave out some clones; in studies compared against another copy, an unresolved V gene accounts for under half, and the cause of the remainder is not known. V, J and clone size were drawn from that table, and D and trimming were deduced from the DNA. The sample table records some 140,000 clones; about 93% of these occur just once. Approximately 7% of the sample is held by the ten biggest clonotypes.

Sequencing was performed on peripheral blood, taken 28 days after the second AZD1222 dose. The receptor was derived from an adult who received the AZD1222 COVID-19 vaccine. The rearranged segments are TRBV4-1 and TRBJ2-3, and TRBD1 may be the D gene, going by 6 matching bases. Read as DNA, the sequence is TGCGCCAGCAGCCAACTGCAGACAGGCCCCCCTACAGATACGCAGTATTTT. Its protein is CASSQLQTGPPTDTQYF.